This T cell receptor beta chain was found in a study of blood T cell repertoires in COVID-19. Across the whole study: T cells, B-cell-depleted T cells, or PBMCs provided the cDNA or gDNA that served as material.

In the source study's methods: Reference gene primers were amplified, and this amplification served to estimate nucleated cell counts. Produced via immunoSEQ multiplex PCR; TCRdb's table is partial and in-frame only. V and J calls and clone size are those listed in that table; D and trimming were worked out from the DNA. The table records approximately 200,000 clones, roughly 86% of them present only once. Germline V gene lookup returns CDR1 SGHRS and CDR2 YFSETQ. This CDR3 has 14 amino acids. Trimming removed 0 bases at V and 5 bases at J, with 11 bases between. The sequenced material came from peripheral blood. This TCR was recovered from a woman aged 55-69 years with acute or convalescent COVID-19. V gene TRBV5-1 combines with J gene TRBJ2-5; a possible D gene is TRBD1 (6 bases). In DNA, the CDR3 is TGCGCCAGCAGCTTGGACAGGGTTTTGGAGACCCAGTACTTC. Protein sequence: CASSLDRVLETQYF.